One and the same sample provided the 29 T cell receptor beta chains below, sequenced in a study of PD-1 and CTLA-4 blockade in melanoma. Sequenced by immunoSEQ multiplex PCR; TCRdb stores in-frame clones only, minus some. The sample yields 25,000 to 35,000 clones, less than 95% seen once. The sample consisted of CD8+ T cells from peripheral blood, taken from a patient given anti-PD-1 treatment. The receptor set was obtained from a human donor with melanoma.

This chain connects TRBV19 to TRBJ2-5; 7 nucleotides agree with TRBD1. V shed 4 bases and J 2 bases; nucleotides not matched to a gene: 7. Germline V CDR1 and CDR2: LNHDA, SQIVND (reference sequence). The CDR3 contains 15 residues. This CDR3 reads CASSTWDSSQETQYF. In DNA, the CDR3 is TGTGCCAGTAGTACATGGGACAGTAGTCAAGAGACCCAGTACTTC.

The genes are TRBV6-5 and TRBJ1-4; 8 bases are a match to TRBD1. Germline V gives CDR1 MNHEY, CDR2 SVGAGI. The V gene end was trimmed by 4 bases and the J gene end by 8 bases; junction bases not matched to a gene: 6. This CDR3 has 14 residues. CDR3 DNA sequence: TGTGCCAGCAGTTTTACAGGGGGGAGCGAAAAACTGTTTTTT. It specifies CASSFTGGSEKLFF.

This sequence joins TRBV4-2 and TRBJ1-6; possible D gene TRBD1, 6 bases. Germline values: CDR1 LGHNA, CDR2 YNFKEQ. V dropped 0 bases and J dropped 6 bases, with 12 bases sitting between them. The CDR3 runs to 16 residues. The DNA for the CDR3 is TGTGCCAGCAGCCAAGAATGGACAGCCCCTAATTCACCCCTCCACTTT. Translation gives CASSQEWTAPNSPLHF.

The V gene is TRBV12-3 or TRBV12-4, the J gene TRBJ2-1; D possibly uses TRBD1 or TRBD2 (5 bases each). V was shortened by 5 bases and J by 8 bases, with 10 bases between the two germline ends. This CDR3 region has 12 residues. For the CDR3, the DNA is TGTGCCAGCAGTCTACAGGAGGATGAGCAGTTCTTC. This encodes CASSLQEDEQFF.

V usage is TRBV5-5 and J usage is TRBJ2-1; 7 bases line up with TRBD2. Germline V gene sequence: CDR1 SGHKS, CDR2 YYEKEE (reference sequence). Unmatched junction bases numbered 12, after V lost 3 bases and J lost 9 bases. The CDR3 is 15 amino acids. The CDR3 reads CASSSRDYLHIEQFF. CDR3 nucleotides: TGTGCCAGCAGCTCCCGGGACTACCTCCACATTGAGCAGTTCTTC.

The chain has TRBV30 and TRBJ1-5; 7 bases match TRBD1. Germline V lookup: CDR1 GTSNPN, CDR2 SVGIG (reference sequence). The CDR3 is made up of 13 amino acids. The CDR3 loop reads CAEGTAENQPQHF. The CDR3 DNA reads TGTGCTGAAGGGACAGCGGAGAATCAGCCCCAGCATTTT.

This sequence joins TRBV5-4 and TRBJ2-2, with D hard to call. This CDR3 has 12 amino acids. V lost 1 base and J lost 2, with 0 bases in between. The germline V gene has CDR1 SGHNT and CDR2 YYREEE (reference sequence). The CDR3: CASSLNTGELFF. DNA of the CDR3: TGTGCCAGCAGCTTGAACACCGGGGAGCTGTTTTTT.

This chain's CDR3 is CAWGPGQGYQPQHF. In DNA, the CDR3 is TGTGCCTGGGGCCCGGGACAGGGATATCAGCCCCAGCATTTT. The chain joins TRBV30 to TRBJ1-5, with 9 nucleotides matching TRBD1. Trimming cost V 5 bases and J 5 bases; bases outside gene matches: 7. This CDR3 region has 14 residues. CDR1 is GTSNPN and CDR2 is SVGIG in the germline V gene (reference sequence).

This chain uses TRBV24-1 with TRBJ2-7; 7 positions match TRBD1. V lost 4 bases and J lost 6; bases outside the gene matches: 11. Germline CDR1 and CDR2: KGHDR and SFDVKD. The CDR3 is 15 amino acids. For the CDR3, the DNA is TGTGCCACCAGTGACGGACAGGAGACTGGTCCCGAGCAGTACTTC. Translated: CATSDGQETGPEQYF.

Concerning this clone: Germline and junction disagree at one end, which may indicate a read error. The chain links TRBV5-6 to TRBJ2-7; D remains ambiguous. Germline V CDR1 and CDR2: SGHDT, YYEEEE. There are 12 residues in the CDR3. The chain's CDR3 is CASNLRVNEHYF. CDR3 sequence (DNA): TGTGCCAGCAACTTAAGGGTCAACGAGCATTACTTC.

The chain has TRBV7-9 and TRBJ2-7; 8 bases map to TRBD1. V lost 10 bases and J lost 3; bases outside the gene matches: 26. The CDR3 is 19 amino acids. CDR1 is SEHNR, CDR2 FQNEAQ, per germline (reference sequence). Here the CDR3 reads CATDTTSTGETTHHYEQYF. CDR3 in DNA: TGTGCCACCGACACCACCTCGACAGGGGAAACTACCCACCACTACGAGCAGTACTTC. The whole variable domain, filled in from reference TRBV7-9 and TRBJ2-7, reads DTGVSQNPRHKITKRGQNVTFRCDPISEHNRLYWYRQTLGQGPEFLTYFQNEAQLEKSRLLSDRFSAERPKGSFSTLEIQRTEQGDSAMYLCATDTTSTGETTHHYEQYFGPGTRLTVT.

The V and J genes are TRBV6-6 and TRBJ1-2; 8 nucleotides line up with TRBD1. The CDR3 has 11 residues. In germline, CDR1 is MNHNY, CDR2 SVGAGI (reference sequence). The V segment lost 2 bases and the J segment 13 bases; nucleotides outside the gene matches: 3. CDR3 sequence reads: CASSYGQGVTF. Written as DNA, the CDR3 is TGTGCCAGCAGTTACGGACAGGGTGTCACCTTC.

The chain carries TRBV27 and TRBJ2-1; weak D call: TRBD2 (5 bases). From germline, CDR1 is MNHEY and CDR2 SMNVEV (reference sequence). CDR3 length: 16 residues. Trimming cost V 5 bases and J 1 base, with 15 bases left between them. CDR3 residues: CASSPLDGKSYNEQFF. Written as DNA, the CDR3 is TGTGCCAGCAGTCCCTTAGACGGGAAGTCCTACAATGAGCAGTTCTTC.

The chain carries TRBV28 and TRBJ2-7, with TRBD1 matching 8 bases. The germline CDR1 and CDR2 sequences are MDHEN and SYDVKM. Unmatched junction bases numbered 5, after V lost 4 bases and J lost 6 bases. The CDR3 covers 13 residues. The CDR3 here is CASSWGTGPEQYF. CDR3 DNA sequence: TGTGCCAGCAGTTGGGGGACAGGCCCCGAGCAGTACTTC.

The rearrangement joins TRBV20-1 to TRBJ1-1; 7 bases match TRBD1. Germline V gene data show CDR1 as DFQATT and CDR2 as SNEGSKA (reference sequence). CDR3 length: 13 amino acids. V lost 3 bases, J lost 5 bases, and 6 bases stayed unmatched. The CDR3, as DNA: TGCAGTGCTAGTACAGGGGAGTGGACTGAAGCTTTCTTT. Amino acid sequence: CSASTGEWTEAFF.

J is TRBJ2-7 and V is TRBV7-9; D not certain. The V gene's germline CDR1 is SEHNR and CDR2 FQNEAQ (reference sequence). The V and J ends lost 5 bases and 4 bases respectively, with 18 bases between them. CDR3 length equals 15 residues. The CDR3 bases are TGTGCCAGCAGCCACCCCCCCAGAGTAGAGTACGAGCAGTACTTC. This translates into CASSHPPRVEYEQYF.

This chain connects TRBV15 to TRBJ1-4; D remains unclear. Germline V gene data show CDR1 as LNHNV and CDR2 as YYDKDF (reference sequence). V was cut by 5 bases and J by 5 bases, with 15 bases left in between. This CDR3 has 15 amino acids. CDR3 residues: CATSWDGETNEKLFF. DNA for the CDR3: TGTGCCACCAGCTGGGATGGGGAGACCAATGAAAAACTGTTTTTT.

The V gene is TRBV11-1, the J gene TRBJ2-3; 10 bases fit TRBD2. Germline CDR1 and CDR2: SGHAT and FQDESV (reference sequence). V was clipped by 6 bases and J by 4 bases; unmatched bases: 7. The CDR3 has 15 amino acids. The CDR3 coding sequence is TGTGCCAGCAGTATAGCGGGAGGAGGACCAGATACGCAGTATTTT. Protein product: CASSIAGGGPDTQYF. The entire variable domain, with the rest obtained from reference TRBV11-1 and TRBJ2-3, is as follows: EAEVAQSPRYKITEKSQAVAFWCDPISGHATLYWYRQILGQGPELLVQFQDESVVDDSQLPKDRFSAERLKGVDSTLKIQPAELGDSAMYLCASSIAGGGPDTQYFGPGTRLTVL.

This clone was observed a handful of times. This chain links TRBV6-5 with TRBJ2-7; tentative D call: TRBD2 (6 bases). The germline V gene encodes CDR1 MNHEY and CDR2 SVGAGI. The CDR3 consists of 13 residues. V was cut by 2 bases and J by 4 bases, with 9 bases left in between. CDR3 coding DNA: TGTGCCAGCAGTTACGTGGGGGGATACGAGCAGTACTTC. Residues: CASSYVGGYEQYF.

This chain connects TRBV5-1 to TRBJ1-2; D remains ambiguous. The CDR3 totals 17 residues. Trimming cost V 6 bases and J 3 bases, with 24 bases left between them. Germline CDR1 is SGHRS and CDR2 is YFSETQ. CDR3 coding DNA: TGCGCCAGCAACCCCGGGTACTCGAGTAGTGTCGACTATGGCTACACCTTC. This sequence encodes CASNPGYSSSVDYGYTF.

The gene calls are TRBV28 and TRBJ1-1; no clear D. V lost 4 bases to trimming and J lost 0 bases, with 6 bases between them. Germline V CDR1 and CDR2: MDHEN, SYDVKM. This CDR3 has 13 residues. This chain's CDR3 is CASSSRMNTEAFF. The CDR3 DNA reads TGTGCCAGCAGTTCCCGGATGAACACTGAAGCTTTCTTT. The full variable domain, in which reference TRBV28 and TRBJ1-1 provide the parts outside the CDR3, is DVKVTQSSRYLVKRTGEKVFLECVQDMDHENMFWYRQDPGLGLRLIYFSYDVKMKEKGDIPEGYSVSREKKERFSLILESASTNQTSMYLCASSSRMNTEAFFGQGTRLTVV.

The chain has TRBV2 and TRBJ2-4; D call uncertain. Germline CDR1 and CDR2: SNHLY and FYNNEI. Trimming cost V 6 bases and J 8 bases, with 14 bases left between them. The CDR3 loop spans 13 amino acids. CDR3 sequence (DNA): TGTGCCAGCAGGACGCCCGCCTGGGACATTCAGTACTTC. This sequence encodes CASRTPAWDIQYF.

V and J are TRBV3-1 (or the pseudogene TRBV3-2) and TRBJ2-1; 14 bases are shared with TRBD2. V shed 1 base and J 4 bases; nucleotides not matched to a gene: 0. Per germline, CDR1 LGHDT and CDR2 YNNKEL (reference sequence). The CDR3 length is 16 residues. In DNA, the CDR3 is TGTGCCAGCAGCCAAGGGACTAGCGGGGGGTACAATGAGCAGTTCTTC. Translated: CASSQGTSGGYNEQFF.

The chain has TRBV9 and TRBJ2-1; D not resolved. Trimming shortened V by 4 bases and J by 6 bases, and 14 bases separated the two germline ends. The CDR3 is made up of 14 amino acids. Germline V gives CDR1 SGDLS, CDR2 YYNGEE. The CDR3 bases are TGTGCCAGCAGCTACCCGGACGGGCTCAATGAGCAGTTCTTC. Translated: CASSYPDGLNEQFF.

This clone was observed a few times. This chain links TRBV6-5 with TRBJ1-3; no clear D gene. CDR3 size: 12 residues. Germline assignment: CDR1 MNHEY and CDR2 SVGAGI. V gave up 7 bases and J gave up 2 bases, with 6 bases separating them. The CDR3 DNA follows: TGTGCCAGCAAGGAAGCTGGAAACACCATATATTTT. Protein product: CASKEAGNTIYF.

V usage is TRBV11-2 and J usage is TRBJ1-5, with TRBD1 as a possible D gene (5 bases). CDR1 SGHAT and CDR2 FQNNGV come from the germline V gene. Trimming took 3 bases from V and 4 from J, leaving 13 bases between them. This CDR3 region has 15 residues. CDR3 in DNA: TGTGCCAGCAGCTTCAGCGGACACAGAAATCAGCCCCAGCATTTT. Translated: CASSFSGHRNQPQHF.

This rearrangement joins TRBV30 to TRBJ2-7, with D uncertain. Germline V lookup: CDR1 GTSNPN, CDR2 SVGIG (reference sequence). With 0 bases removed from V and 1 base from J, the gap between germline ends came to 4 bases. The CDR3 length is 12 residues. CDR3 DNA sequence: TGTGCCTGGAGTGTACATTCCTACGAGCAGTACTTC. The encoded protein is CAWSVHSYEQYF. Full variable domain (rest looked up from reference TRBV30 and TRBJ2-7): SQTIHQWPATLVQPVGSPLSLECTVEGTSNPNLYWYRQAAGRGLQLLFYSVGIGQISSEVPQNLSASRPQDRQFILSSKKLLLSDSGFYLCAWSVHSYEQYFGPGTRLTVT.

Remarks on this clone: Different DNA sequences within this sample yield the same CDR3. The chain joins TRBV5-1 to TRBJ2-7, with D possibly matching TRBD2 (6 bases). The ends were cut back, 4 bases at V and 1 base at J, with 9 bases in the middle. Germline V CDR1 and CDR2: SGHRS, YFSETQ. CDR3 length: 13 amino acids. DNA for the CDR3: TGCGCCAGCAGCCCTAGCGAGTCCTACGAGCAGTACTTC. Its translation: CASSPSESYEQYF.

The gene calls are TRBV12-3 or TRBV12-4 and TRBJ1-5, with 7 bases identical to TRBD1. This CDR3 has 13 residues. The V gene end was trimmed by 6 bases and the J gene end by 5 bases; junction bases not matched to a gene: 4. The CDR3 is CASRFTGDQPQHF. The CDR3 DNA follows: TGTGCCAGCAGATTCACAGGGGATCAGCCCCAGCATTTT.